The 13 T cell receptor beta chains given below trace back to one sample, sequenced in a study of T-cell memory formation after mild COVID-19. One entry per CDR3 protein results from TCRdb running MiXCR on the 5' RACE reads. The data hold about 210,000 distinct CDR3 sequences, with over 9.5% observed a single time. The sequencing sample was made of PBMCs or a T cell subset sorted from them (not recorded which). These receptors came from a man aged 18 to 29 who had mild COVID-19 (a few samples of this study predate the infection). Cell type and time point are not known.

This chain joins TRBV5-1 and TRBJ1-4, with unresolved D. The CDR3 has 14 residues. The V gene lost 5 bases and the J gene lost 0 bases, with 8 bases spanning the gap. The V gene's germline CDR1 is SGHRS and CDR2 YFSETQ. CDR3 in amino acids: CASSPTTTNEKLFF. DNA of the CDR3: TGCGCCAGCAGTCCTACTACAACTAATGAAAAACTGTTTTTT. The entire variable domain, with the rest obtained from reference TRBV5-1 and TRBJ1-4, is as follows: KAGVTQTPRYLIKTRGQQVTLSCSPISGHRSVSWYQQTPGQGLQFLFEYFSETQRNKGNFPGRFSGRQFSNSRSEMNVSTLELGDSALYLCASSPTTTNEKLFFGSGTQLSVL.

In its sample, this clonotype was seen a few times. Its ends do not fully match the called genes, so a read error is possible. The rearrangement joins TRBV5-1 to TRBJ1-1, with D tentatively TRBD1 (5 bases). From germline, CDR1 is SGHRS and CDR2 YFSETQ. The CDR3 contains 12 residues. DNA of the CDR3: TGCGCCAGCAGCCACTCCGGGACTGGAGCTTTCTTT. Protein sequence: CASSHSGTGAFF.

The V and J genes are TRBV2 and TRBJ2-7; 9 bases align to TRBD2. J was trimmed by 3 bases and V by 4 bases; bases with no gene match: 10. The germline CDR1 and CDR2 sequences are SNHLY and FYNNEI. The CDR3 loop spans 16 amino acids. The CDR3 sequence is CASSAGPLAGYYEQYF. The CDR3 DNA follows: TGTGCCAGCAGTGCGGGCCCGCTAGCGGGGTACTACGAGCAGTACTTC.

The chain links TRBV7-9 to TRBJ1-6; the match to TRBD1 covers 8 bases. This CDR3 has 14 residues. From germline, CDR1 is SEHNR and CDR2 FQNEAQ (reference sequence). J lost 9 bases, V lost 5 bases, and 6 bases had no gene match. The CDR3 bases are TGTGCCAGCAGCCGACAGGGGACCGGTTCACCCCTCCACTTT. Amino acid sequence: CASSRQGTGSPLHF.

The rearrangement joins TRBV5-4 to TRBJ1-6, with D hard to call. There are 14 residues in the CDR3. Germline loops: CDR1 SGHNT, CDR2 YYREEE (reference sequence). The germline V and J ends were trimmed by 0 bases and 7 bases, with 8 bases remaining between them. The CDR3 DNA is TGTGCCAGCAGCTTGGTGCCGGGCAATTCACCCCTCCACTTT. It yields the protein CASSLVPGNSPLHF.

This clonotype appeared many times. The gene calls are TRBV10-3 and TRBJ2-1; TRBD1 agrees at 9 bases. The junction had 6 bases not matched to a gene; V was cut back by 3 bases and J by 6 bases. Germline values: CDR1 ENHRY, CDR2 SYGVKD. The CDR3 contains 15 residues. The CDR3 DNA reads TGTGCCATCAGTGAACCCCGGGACAGGGCCAATGAGCAGTTCTTC. Translating it yields CAISEPRDRANEQFF.

This clonotype has just a few counts. The chain uses TRBV5-1 and TRBJ1-1, with D uncertain. This CDR3 has 13 amino acids. Trimming shortened V by 4 bases and J by 0 bases, and 7 bases separated the two germline ends. Germline CDR1 reads SGHRS; CDR2 reads YFSETQ. The DNA of the CDR3 is TGCGCCAGCAGCGTTTCCCTGAACACTGAAGCTTTCTTT. It translates to CASSVSLNTEAFF.

This clonotype has at least ten counts. This rearrangement joins TRBV7-2 to TRBJ2-2; no clear D gene. This CDR3 spans 17 amino acids. Between the trimmed V and J ends, which lost 1 base and 1 base, there was a span of 13 bases. Germline CDR1 reads SGHTA; CDR2 reads FQGNSA. CDR3 residues: CASSLGAGPMNTGELFF. CDR3 coding DNA: TGTGCCAGCAGCTTAGGGGCAGGACCTATGAACACCGGGGAGCTGTTTTTT.

This chain links TRBV5-1 with TRBJ2-6; D tentatively fits TRBD1 or TRBD2 (5 bases each). CDR1 is SGHRS, CDR2 YFSETQ, per germline. The CDR3 is 20 residues long. Trimming removed 3 bases at V and 0 bases at J, with 22 bases between. In DNA form, the CDR3 reads TGCGCCAGCAGCTGGAGCCCGGGACCGTTAAGTTACTCTGGGGCCAACGTCCTGACTTTC. Protein: CASSWSPGPLSYSGANVLTF.

This clonotype has just a few counts. This chain links TRBV6-5 with TRBJ2-5; 10 bases line up with TRBD2. This CDR3 comprises 17 residues. Per the germline V gene, CDR1 is MNHEY and CDR2 is SVGAGI. The V and J ends lost 0 bases and 3 bases, in that order; junction bases with no gene match: 7. CDR3 amino acids: CASSYSMSGGAKETQYF. The DNA of the CDR3 is TGTGCCAGCAGTTACTCGATGAGCGGGGGGGCTAAAGAGACCCAGTACTTC.

This clonotype was detected only a few times. The chain couples TRBV12-3 or TRBV12-4 to TRBJ1-2; possible D gene TRBD1, 6 bases. This CDR3 is 13 amino acids long. With 5 bases removed from V and 8 bases from J, the gap between germline ends came to 15 bases. The CDR3 here is CASSPLTGAGYTF. DNA for the CDR3: TGTGCCAGCAGTCCCTTGACGGGGGCAGGCTACACCTTC.

This clonotype was seen only a few times. The CDR3 loop is CASSQGRGEQYF. The CDR3 bases are TGTGCCAGCAGCCAAGGGAGGGGCGAGCAGTACTTC. This chain connects TRBV3-1 to TRBJ2-7; perhaps TRBD2 as D (6 bases). Germline V gives CDR1 LGHDT, CDR2 YNNKEL (reference sequence). V was trimmed by 1 base and J by 6 bases, leaving 7 bases between them. CDR3 length equals 12 residues.

The chain uses TRBV6-5 and TRBJ1-3; 10 bases map to TRBD1. Germline CDR1 and CDR2: MNHEY and SVGAGI. Trimming removed 5 bases from V and 0 bases from J; junction bases left unmatched: 1. This CDR3 is 15 amino acids long. This chain's CDR3 is CASSDRGPSGNTIYF. As DNA, the CDR3 is TGTGCCAGCAGTGACAGGGGGCCCTCTGGAAACACCATATATTTT.